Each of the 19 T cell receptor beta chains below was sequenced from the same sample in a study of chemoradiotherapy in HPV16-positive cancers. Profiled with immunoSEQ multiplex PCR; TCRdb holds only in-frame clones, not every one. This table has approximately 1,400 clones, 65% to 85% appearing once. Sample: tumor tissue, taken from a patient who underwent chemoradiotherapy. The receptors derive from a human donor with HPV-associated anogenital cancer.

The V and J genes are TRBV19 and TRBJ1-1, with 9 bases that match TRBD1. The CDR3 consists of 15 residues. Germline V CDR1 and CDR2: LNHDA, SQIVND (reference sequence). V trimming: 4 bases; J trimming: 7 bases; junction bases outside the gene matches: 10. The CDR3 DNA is TGTGCCAGTAGTAAGGGACAGGGTTTTAAGGATGAAGCTTTCTTT. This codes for CASSKGQGFKDEAFF.

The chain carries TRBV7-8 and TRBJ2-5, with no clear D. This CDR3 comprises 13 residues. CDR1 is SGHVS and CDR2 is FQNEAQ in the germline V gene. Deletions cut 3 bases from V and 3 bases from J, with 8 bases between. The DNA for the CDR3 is TGTGCCAGCAGCTTCAACCCGAAAGAGACCCAGTACTTC. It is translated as CASSFNPKETQYF.

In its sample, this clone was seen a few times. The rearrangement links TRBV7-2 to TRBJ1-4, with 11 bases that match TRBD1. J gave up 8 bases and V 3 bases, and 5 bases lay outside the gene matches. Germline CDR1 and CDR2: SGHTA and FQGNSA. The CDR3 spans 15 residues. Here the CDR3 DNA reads TGTGCCAGCAGCTTTGGGGGACAGGGGGAAGAAAAACTGTTTTTT. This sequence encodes CASSFGGQGEEKLFF.

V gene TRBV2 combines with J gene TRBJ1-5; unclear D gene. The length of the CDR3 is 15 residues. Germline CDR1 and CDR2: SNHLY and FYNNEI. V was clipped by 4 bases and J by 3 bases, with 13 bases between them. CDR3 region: CASSAVTVPNQPQHF. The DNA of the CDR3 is TGTGCCAGCAGTGCTGTTACAGTACCCAATCAGCCCCAGCATTTT.

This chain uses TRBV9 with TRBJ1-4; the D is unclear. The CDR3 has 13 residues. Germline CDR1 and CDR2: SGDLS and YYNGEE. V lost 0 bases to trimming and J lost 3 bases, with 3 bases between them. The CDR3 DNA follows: TGTGCCAGCAGCGTAGGTCCTAATGAAAAACTGTTTTTT. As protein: CASSVGPNEKLFF. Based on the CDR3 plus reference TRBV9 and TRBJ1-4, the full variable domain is DSGVTQTPKHLITATGQRVTLRCSPRSGDLSVYWYQQSLDQGLQFLIQYYNGEERAKGNILERFSAQQFPDLHSELNLSSLELGDSALYFCASSVGPNEKLFFGSGTQLSVL.

This chain's CDR3 is CASSMAPGSAYEQYF. Written as DNA, the CDR3 is TGTGCCAGTAGTATGGCCCCCGGGTCTGCCTACGAGCAGTACTTC. J is TRBJ2-7 and V is TRBV19; no definite D call. V was clipped by 3 bases and J by 2 bases, with 14 bases between them. From germline, CDR1 is LNHDA and CDR2 SQIVND (reference sequence). CDR3 size: 15 residues. Based on the CDR3 plus reference TRBV19 and TRBJ2-7, the full variable domain is DGGITQSPKYLFRKEGQNVTLSCEQNLNHDAMYWYRQDPGQGLRLIYYSQIVNDFQKGDIAEGYSVSREKKESFPLTVTSAQKNPTAFYLCASSMAPGSAYEQYFGPGTRLTVT.

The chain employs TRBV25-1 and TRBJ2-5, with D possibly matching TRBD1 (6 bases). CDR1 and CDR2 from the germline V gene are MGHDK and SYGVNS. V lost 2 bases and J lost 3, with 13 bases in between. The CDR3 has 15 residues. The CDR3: CASSEQGRGEETQYF. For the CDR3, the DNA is TGTGCCAGCAGTGAACAAGGCAGGGGAGAAGAGACCCAGTACTTC.

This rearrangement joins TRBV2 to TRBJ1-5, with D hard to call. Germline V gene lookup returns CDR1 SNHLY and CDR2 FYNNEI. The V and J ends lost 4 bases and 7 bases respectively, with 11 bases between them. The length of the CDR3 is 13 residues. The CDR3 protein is CASSGGRWQPQHF. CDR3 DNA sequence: TGTGCCAGCAGTGGGGGAAGGTGGCAGCCCCAGCATTTT. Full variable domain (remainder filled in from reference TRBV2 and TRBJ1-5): EPEVTQTPSHQVTQMGQEVILRCVPISNHLYFYWYRQILGQKVEFLVSFYNNEISEKSEIFDDQFSVERPDGSNFTLKIRSTKLEDSAMYFCASSGGRWQPQHFGDGTRLSIL.

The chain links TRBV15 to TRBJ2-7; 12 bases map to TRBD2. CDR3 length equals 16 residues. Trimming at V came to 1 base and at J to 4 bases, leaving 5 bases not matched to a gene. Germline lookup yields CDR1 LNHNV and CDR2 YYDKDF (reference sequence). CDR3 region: CATSRGTSGKAYEQYF. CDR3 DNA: TGTGCCACCAGCAGAGGGACTAGCGGGAAAGCTTACGAGCAGTACTTC.

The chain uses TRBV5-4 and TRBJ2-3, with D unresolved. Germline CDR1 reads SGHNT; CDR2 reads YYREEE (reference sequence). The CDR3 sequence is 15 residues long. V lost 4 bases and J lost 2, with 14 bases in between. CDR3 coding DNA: TGTGCCAGCAGCCATGTAGGGCAGGTCACAGATACGCAGTATTTT. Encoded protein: CASSHVGQVTDTQYF.

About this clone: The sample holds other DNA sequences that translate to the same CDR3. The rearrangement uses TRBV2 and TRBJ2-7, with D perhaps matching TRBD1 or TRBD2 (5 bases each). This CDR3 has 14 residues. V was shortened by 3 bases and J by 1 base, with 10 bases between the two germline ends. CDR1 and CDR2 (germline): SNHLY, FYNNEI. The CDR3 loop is CASSDRDGSYEQYF. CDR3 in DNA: TGTGCCAGCAGTGACCGGGACGGTTCCTACGAGCAGTACTTC. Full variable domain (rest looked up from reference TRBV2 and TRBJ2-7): EPEVTQTPSHQVTQMGQEVILRCVPISNHLYFYWYRQILGQKVEFLVSFYNNEISEKSEIFDDQFSVERPDGSNFTLKIRSTKLEDSAMYFCASSDRDGSYEQYFGPGTRLTVT.

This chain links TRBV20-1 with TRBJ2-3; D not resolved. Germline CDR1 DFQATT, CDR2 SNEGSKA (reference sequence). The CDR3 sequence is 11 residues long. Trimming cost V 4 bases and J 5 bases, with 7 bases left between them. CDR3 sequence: CSATPRDTQYF. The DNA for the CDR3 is TGCAGTGCTACCCCCAGAGATACGCAGTATTTT.

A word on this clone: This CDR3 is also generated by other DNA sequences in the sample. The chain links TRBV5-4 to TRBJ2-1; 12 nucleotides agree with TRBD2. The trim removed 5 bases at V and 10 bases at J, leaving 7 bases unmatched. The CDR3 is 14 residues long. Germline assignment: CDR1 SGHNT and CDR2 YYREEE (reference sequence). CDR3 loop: CASSRLAGEGEQFF. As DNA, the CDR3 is TGTGCCAGCAGTAGACTAGCGGGAGAGGGGGAGCAGTTCTTC.

CDR3 amino acids: CASILKGQGHYGYTF. The CDR3 coding sequence is TGTGCCAGCATTCTAAAGGGACAGGGCCACTATGGCTACACCTTC. The chain recombines TRBV9 with TRBJ1-2, with 9 positions matching TRBD1. Looked up from germline, CDR1 is SGDLS and CDR2 is YYNGEE. This CDR3 is 15 amino acids long. After removal of 6 bases from V and 3 bases from J, the junction contained 9 bases not matched to a gene.

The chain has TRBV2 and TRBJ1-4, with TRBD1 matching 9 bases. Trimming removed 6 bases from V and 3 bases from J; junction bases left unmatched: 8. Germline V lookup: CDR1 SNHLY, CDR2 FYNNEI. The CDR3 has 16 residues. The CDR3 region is CASSLTGGAANEKLFF. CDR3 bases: TGTGCCAGCAGCCTGACAGGGGGAGCGGCTAATGAAAAACTGTTTTTT. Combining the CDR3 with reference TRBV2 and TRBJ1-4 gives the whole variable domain EPEVTQTPSHQVTQMGQEVILRCVPISNHLYFYWYRQILGQKVEFLVSFYNNEISEKSEIFDDQFSVERPDGSNFTLKIRSTKLEDSAMYFCASSLTGGAANEKLFFGSGTQLSVL.

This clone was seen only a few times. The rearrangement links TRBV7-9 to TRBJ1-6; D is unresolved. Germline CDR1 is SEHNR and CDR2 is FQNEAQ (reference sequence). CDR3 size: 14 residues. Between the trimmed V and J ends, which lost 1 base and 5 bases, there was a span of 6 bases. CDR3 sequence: CASSLGHHNSPLHF. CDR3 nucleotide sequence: TGTGCCAGCAGCTTAGGGCACCATAATTCACCCCTCCACTTT.

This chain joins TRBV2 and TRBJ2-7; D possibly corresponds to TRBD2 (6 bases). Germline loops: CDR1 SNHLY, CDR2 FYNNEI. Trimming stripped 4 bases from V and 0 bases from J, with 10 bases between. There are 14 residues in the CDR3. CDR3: CASSGRESSYEQYF. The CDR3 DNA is TGTGCCAGCAGTGGGAGGGAGAGCTCCTACGAGCAGTACTTC.

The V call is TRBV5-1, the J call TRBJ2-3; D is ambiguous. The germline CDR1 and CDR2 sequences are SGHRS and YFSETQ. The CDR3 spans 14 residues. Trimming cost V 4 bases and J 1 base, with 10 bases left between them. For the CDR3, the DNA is TGCGCCAGCAGCCACCGGACGGGCACAGATACGCAGTATTTT. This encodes CASSHRTGTDTQYF.

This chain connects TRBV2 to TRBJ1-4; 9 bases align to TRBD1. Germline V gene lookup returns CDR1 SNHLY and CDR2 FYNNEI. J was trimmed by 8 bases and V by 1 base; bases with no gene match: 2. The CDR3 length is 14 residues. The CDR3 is CASSEGQGVEKLFF. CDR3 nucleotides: TGTGCCAGCAGTGAAGGACAGGGGGTAGAAAAACTGTTTTTT.